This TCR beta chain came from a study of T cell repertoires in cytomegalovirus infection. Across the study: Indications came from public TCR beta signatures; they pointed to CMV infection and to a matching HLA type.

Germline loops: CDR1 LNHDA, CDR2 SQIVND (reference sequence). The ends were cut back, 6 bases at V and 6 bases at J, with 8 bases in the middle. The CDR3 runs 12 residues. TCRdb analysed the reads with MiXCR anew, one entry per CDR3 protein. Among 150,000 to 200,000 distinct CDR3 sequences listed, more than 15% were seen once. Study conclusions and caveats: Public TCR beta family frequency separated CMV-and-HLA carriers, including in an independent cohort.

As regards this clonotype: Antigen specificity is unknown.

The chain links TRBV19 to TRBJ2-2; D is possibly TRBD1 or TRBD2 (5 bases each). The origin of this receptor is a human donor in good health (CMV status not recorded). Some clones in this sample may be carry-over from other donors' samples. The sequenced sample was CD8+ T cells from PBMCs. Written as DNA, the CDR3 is TGTGCCAGTAGCCAGGGAGCCGGGGAGCTGTTTTTT. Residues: CASSQGAGELFF.